This T cell receptor (beta chain) was profiled in a study of T-cell reconstitution after alpha-beta-depleted transplantation in children listed by TCRdb under 2016. As for the study more broadly: T-cell immune reconstitution after TCRalphabeta/CD19-depleted allogeneic hematopoietic cell transplantation in children was quantitatively tracked in the study by means of TCR repertoire profiling.

There are many counts of this clonotype. The antigen this receptor binds is unknown. Base-call qualities are not available, and no considerably larger clone is one nucleotide away. The library was prepared using PCR. The instrument was an Illumina HiSeq 2500. TCR library preparation used molecular barcoding, with unique molecular identifiers applied to normalize quantification of the TCRbeta repertoire. TCRdb reanalyzed the raw reads on its own, using fastp at Q25 for trimming and MiXCR for clone calling, and kept in-frame beta chains. For every CDR3 protein sequence, its rows merge into one entry that carries the most common genes and DNA. Recorded for this sample are 150,000 to 200,000 distinct CDR3 sequences; roughly 6.8% of them occurred a single time. 3% of the sample belongs to the ten largest clones. The sequence was collected from a human donor who donated a stem cell graft to a child with Wiskott-Aldrich syndrome. Here the sequenced sample was PBMCs from the stem cell graft donor, taken from the stem cell graft.

The CDR3 sequence is CASSADWDRYEQYF. The bases are TGTGCCAGCAGTGCAGACTGGGACCGGTACGAGCAGTACTTC. The receptor chain draws on TRBV6-4 and TRBJ2-7, with the D assignment possibly TRBD1 or TRBD2, given 5 matching bases for each. The trim is 4 bases for V and 4 bases for J, with a gap of 14 bases between the germline ends. CDR1 and CDR2 were assigned from the germline V gene as MRHNA and SNTAGT. Its CDR3 holds 14 amino acids, cysteine through phenylalanine. Solely the CDR3 DNA is kept, with 42 bases framed from the first base.